The entry below gives a single T cell receptor beta chain sequence along with its context. Original processing notes: Reference gene primer amplification in the assay estimated nucleated cell counts. TCRdb keeps only in-frame clones here, not all; method: immunoSEQ multiplex PCR. Clonal size and the V and J genes are those of that table, whereas D and trimming came from the DNA. This table has approximately 200,000 clones, 70% to 90% appearing once. This entry comes from a study of blood T cell repertoires in COVID-19. Across the study: The origin of the acute and convalescent COVID-19 samples was the United States, Italy and Spain.

Shortly before study entry, within 2 weeks, exposed participants had met a COVID-19 case. The CDR3 is made up of 14 amino acids. The J segment lost 8 bases and the V segment lost 4 bases, leaving 8 bases of the junction unmatched. The V gene's germline CDR1 is SGHTS and CDR2 YDEGEE. The receptor was isolated from a woman between 25 and 40 years old who had been exposed to COVID-19. Input material: PBMCs or T cells enriched from blood (not recorded which). The chain uses TRBV5-8 and TRBJ1-2; TRBD1 matches at 10 bases. Here the CDR3 reads CASSLGTGVRGYTF. The DNA for the CDR3 is TGTGCCAGCAGCCTCGGGACAGGGGTGAGGGGCTACACCTTC.